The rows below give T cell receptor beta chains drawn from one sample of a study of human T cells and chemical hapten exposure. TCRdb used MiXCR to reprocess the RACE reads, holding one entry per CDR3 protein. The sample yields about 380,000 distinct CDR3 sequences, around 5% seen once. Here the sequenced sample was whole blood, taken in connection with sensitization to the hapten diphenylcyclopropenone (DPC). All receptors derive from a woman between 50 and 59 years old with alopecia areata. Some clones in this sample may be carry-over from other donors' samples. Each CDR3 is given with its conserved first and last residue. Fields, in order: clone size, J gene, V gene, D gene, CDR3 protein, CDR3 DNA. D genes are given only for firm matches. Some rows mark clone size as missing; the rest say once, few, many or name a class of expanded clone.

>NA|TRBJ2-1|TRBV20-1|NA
CSAGGAIEQFF
TGCAGTGCCGGTGGGGCTATTGAGCAGTTCTTC
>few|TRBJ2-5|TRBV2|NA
CASSEGRQPFQETQYF
TGTGCCAGCAGTGAGGGGCGTCAGCCCTTCCAGGAGACCCAGTACTTC
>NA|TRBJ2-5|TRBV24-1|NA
CATSDPGGDVETQYF
TGTGCCACCAGTGACCCCGGAGGGGACGTCGAGACCCAGTACTTC
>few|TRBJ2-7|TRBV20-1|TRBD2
CSAREPVAGDEQYF
TGCAGTGCTAGAGAACCAGTGGCGGGGGACGAGCAGTACTTC
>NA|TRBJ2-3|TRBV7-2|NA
CASSLAPGPSTDTQYF
TGTGCCAGCAGCTTAGCCCCAGGCCCTAGCACAGATACGCAGTATTTT
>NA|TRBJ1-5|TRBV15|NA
CATSRDRGAGQPQHF
TGTGCCACCAGCAGAGATCGGGGGGCTGGTCAGCCCCAGCATTTT
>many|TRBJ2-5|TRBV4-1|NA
CASSHPSDGQETQYF
TGCGCCAGCAGCCACCCCTCGGACGGCCAAGAGACCCAGTACTTC
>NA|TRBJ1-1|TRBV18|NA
CASSPSWGDTEAFF
TGTGCCAGCTCACCGAGTTGGGGCGACACTGAAGCTTTCTTT
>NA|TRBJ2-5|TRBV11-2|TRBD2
CASSAGLAGKETQYF
TGTGCCAGCAGCGCGGGACTAGCGGGGAAAGAGACCCAGTACTTC
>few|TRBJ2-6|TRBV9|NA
CASSVDKESSGANVLTF
TGTGCCAGCAGCGTAGACAAGGAGAGCTCTGGGGCCAACGTCCTGACTTTC
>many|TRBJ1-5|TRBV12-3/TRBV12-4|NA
CASSLSGNQPQHF
TGTGCCAGCAGTTTAAGTGGGAATCAGCCCCAGCATTTT
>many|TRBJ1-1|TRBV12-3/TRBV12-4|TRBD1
CASSSGQGLGEAFF
TGTGCCAGCAGTTCAGGACAGGGCTTGGGTGAAGCTTTCTTT
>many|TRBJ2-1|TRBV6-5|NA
CASSYGSRSYNEQFF
TGTGCCAGCAGTTACGGCTCCCGAAGCTACAATGAGCAGTTCTTC
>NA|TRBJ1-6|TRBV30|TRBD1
CAWRGAGGNSPLHF
TGTGCCTGGAGAGGGGCAGGGGGGAATTCACCCCTCCACTTT
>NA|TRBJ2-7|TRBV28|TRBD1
CASSLPDRDYEQYF
TGTGCCAGCAGTTTACCCGACAGGGACTACGAGCAGTACTTC
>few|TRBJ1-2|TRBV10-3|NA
CAISRQANYGYTF
TGTGCCATCAGCCGACAGGCGAACTATGGCTACACCTTC
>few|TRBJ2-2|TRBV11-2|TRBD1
CASSSRDRGYGGELFF
TGTGCCAGCAGCTCCCGGGACAGGGGATATGGCGGGGAGCTGTTTTTT
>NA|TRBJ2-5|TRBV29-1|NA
CSTGTLKETQYF
TGCAGCACCGGGACATTGAAAGAGACCCAGTACTTC
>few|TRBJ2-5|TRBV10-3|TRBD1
CAASPGTGQETQYF
TGTGCCGCTTCTCCCGGGACAGGACAAGAGACCCAGTACTTC
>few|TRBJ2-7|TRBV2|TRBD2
CASSALAGGNYEQYF
TGTGCCAGCAGTGCTCTAGCGGGAGGAAACTACGAGCAGTACTTC
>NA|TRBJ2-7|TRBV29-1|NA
CSVEGDRYEQYF
TGCAGCGTTGAAGGGGACCGCTACGAGCAGTACTTC
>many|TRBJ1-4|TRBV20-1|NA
CSARQGREKLFF
TGCAGTGCTAGACAGGGGAGAGAGAAACTGTTTTTT
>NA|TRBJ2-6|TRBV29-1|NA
CSVEDPSGANVLTF
TGCAGCGTTGAAGATCCCTCTGGGGCCAACGTCCTGACTTTC
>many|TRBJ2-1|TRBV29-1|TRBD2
CSVDLAGARREQFF
TGCAGCGTTGATCTAGCGGGAGCCCGACGGGAGCAGTTCTTC
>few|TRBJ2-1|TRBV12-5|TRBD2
CASGQAGNEQFF
TGTGCTAGTGGTCAAGCGGGAAATGAGCAGTTCTTC
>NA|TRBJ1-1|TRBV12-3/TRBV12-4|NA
CASSLAAALRTEAFF
TGTGCCAGCAGTTTAGCGGCGGCCTTGCGGACTGAAGCTTTCTTT
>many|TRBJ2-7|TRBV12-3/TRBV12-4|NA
CASSLDWAGEQYF
TGTGCCAGCAGTTTAGACTGGGCGGGGGAGCAGTACTTC